One and the same sample provided the 10 T cell receptor beta chains below, sequenced in a study of memory CD4+ T cells and cytomegalovirus serostatus (dated by TCRdb to the late 2010s). The library relied on the immunoSEQ multiplex PCR assay. TCRdb retrieved this table from immuneACCESS and kept in-frame rearrangements only. Not all clones are present; in checked studies, unresolved V genes account for under half, and no reason is known for the remainder. In all, the sample holds around 61,000 clones, and 82% of those were seen once. Less than 0.5% of the sample lies in the top ten. Single viable CD3+CD4+CD8-CD45RO+ cells were sorted as memory CD4+ T cells on a FACSAria II. Sequencing was carried out using memory CD4+ T cells from blood. The receptors were gathered from an adult in good health and CMV-seronegative.

V usage is TRBV6-5 and J usage is TRBJ1-3; unclear D gene. CDR1 and CDR2 from the germline V gene are MNHEY and SVGAGI. V lost 8 bases and J lost 4, with 6 bases in between. This CDR3 is 11 amino acids long. The CDR3 protein is CASLAGNTIYF. The CDR3 bases are TGTGCCAGCCTCGCGGGAAACACCATATATTTT.

The gene calls are TRBV29-1 and TRBJ2-3, with D hard to call. The CDR3 has 14 residues. The V gene's germline CDR1 is SQVTM and CDR2 ANQGSEA. The ends were cut back, 1 base at V and 1 base at J, with 9 bases in the middle. This CDR3 reads CSVEAIHGTDTQYF. In DNA form, the CDR3 reads TGCAGCGTTGAAGCTATCCACGGCACAGATACGCAGTATTTT.

The chain is built from TRBV28 and TRBJ1-2; D gene ambiguous. Germline V gene data show CDR1 as MDHEN and CDR2 as SYDVKM. Trimming removed 5 bases at V and 4 bases at J, with 14 bases between. The CDR3 loop spans 14 amino acids. CDR3: CASSPLGVAYGYTF. The CDR3 region has the DNA TGTGCCAGCAGTCCCCTCGGGGTCGCCTATGGCTACACCTTC.

The chain carries TRBV4-3 and TRBJ1-2; possibly TRBD1 for D (6 bases). V gave up 0 bases and J gave up 5 bases, with 13 bases separating them. The CDR3 sequence is 15 residues long. Germline CDR1 LGHNA, CDR2 YSLEER. This CDR3 is CASSQEPGRGYGYTF. The DNA for the CDR3 is TGCGCCAGCAGCCAAGAGCCCGGCAGGGGATATGGCTACACCTTC.

The chain couples TRBV28 to TRBJ2-7; 9 positions match TRBD2. V lost 6 bases, J lost 4 bases, and 10 bases stayed unmatched. CDR1 is MDHEN and CDR2 is SYDVKM in the germline V gene. This CDR3 contains 15 residues. The CDR3 DNA is TGTGCCAGCAGCGGCCTAGCGGGGCAAGGGTACGAGCAGTACTTC. This encodes CASSGLAGQGYEQYF.

This clone is a singleton in its sample. The chain combines TRBV4-1 with TRBJ1-4; D remains unclear. This CDR3 has 14 residues. With 3 bases removed from V and 4 bases from J, the gap between germline ends came to 9 bases. The germline V gene has CDR1 MGHRA and CDR2 YSYEKL. The CDR3 spells CASSHRALNEKLFF. Written as DNA, the CDR3 is TGCGCCAGCAGCCACCGGGCCCTTAATGAAAAACTGTTTTTT.

This chain joins TRBV7-8 and TRBJ1-2; D is possibly TRBD1 (5 bases). Germline V gene sequence: CDR1 SGHVS, CDR2 FQNEAQ. V lost 2 bases and J 0 bases, leaving 13 bases between the germline ends. The CDR3 is 16 residues long. The CDR3: CASSLIRRGTNYGYTF. The CDR3 nucleotides are TGTGCCAGCAGCTTAATCCGACGGGGGACTAACTATGGCTACACCTTC.

This chain links TRBV7-9 with TRBJ1-2; D possibly corresponds to TRBD1 (6 bases). The CDR3 is made up of 13 amino acids. The V and J ends lost 5 bases and 4 bases respectively, with 11 bases between them. Germline CDR1 SEHNR, CDR2 FQNEAQ (reference sequence). CDR3 in amino acids: CASSGGQTYGYTF. CDR3 coding DNA: TGTGCCAGCAGCGGTGGACAGACCTATGGCTACACCTTC.

The sample holds one count of this clone. This chain connects TRBV7-2 to TRBJ1-2, with D perhaps TRBD1 (5 bases). The V end was cut by 4 bases, the J end by 5 bases, with 11 bases between. The length of the CDR3 is 13 residues. Germline assignment: CDR1 SGHTA and CDR2 FQGNSA. The CDR3, as DNA: TGTGCCAGCAGCTCCATGACAGCATATGGCTACACCTTC. It translates to CASSSMTAYGYTF.

The genes are TRBV29-1 and TRBJ2-4, with D maybe TRBD1 (6 bases). Germline CDR1 reads SQVTM; CDR2 reads ANQGSEA. The length of the CDR3 is 13 residues. The V gene lost 8 bases and the J gene lost 1 base, with 12 bases spanning the gap. The DNA for the CDR3 is TGCAGCACTTATCAGGGGGCCAAAAACATTCAGTACTTC. Translating it yields CSTYQGAKNIQYF.